This TCR beta chain was identified during a study of T cell repertoires in cytomegalovirus infection. Study information: HLA-C-restricted CMV epitopes, recently identified, and well-studied HLA-B-restricted ones were used by the study. A matching HLA type, together with CMV infection, was signaled by public TCR beta signatures.

V was pared by 4 bases and J by 3 bases, with 19 bases between. Germline V gene sequence: CDR1 SGHRS, CDR2 YFSETQ. This CDR3 is 17 amino acids long. This clonotype was seen more than once but under ten times. Its target is unknown. Using its own MiXCR run on the reads, TCRdb lists one record per CDR3 protein. Of 830,000 or so distinct CDR3 sequences in the sample, 30% to 35% were seen once. The sample was cultured CD8+ T cells from PBMCs, taken from culture after CMV antigen stimulation. This clonotype originated in a human donor in good health (CMV status not recorded). Some clones in this sample may be carry-over from other donors' samples. V is TRBV5-1 and J is TRBJ2-2, with D perhaps matching TRBD1 (8 bases). This CDR3 reads CASSRGQGGLDTGELFF. DNA for the CDR3: TGCGCCAGCAGCCGCGGACAGGGAGGGTTGGACACCGGGGAGCTGTTTTTT.